Each of the 30 T cell receptor beta chains below was sequenced from the same sample in a study of blood T cell repertoires in COVID-19 (dated by TCRdb to about 2020). The method behind the library was the immunoSEQ multiplex PCR assay. TCRdb mirrors the immuneACCESS table, restricted to in-frame sequences. Some clones are absent from its copies; in checked studies, under half trace to an unresolved V gene, and the reason for the others is unknown. The sample table holds approximately 180,000 clones, of which more than 75% were seen once. About 4.2% of the sample goes to the ten largest clones. Sequenced: peripheral blood. The receptors shown here come from a human donor in a cohort sampled during active COVID-19.

This chain links TRBV7-9 with TRBJ1-1; D might be TRBD1 (5 bases). The CDR3 has 14 amino acids. Trimming removed 4 bases from V and 10 bases from J, with 19 bases in between. Germline V lookup: CDR1 SEHNR, CDR2 FQNEAQ (reference sequence). The chain's CDR3 is CASSSSGGEAAAFF. DNA of the CDR3: TGTGCCAGCAGCTCCTCGGGGGGGGAGGCTGCAGCTTTCTTT.

The chain links TRBV4-1 to TRBJ1-1; the D is unclear. V was clipped by 2 bases and J by 2 bases, with 9 bases between them. The CDR3 totals 14 residues. CDR1 and CDR2 from the germline V gene are MGHRA and YSYEKL. The CDR3 protein is CASSQPGFNTEAFF. The CDR3 nucleotides are TGCGCCAGCAGCCAACCGGGGTTCAACACTGAAGCTTTCTTT.

The V gene is TRBV7-8, the J gene TRBJ1-2; D is ambiguous. This CDR3 has 16 amino acids. Per germline, CDR1 SGHVS and CDR2 FQNEAQ. The V and J ends lost 7 bases and 4 bases respectively, with 22 bases between them. CDR3 nucleotides: TGTGCCAGCAACCCTCCCCCCCTGGCAGGAGGCTATGGCTACACCTTC. Translated, it gives CASNPPPLAGGYGYTF. The whole variable domain, filled in from reference TRBV7-8 and TRBJ1-2, reads GAGVSQSPRYKVAKRGQDVALRCDPISGHVSLFWYQQALGQGPEFLTYFQNEAQLDKSGLPSDRFFAERPEGSVSTLKIQRTQQEDSAVYLCASNPPPLAGGYGYTFGSGTRLTVV.

The gene calls are TRBV7-9 and TRBJ1-5; 9 bases align to TRBD1. Germline lookup yields CDR1 SEHNR and CDR2 FQNEAQ (reference sequence). The CDR3 loop spans 15 amino acids. J lost 3 bases, V lost 4 bases, and 4 bases had no gene match. The CDR3 nucleotides are TGTGCCAGCAGCTCGGGGACAGGGCTCAATCAGCCCCAGCATTTT. This gives the protein CASSSGTGLNQPQHF. Full variable domain (missing parts from reference TRBV7-9 and TRBJ1-5): DTGVSQNPRHKITKRGQNVTFRCDPISEHNRLYWYRQTLGQGPEFLTYFQNEAQLEKSRLLSDRFSAERPKGSFSTLEIQRTEQGDSAMYLCASSSGTGLNQPQHFGDGTRLSIL.

This chain uses TRBV19 with TRBJ1-5; D is undetermined. The CDR3 is made up of 13 amino acids. Trimming took off 8 bases at V and 5 bases at J, with 13 bases between the two ends. Germline-derived CDR1 and CDR2 are LNHDA and SQIVND (reference sequence). As DNA, the CDR3 is TGTGCCAGTTCGGTTATGATAGATCAGCCCCAGCATTTT. It translates to CASSVMIDQPQHF.

The rearrangement joins TRBV7-8 to TRBJ1-6, with 8 bases aligning to TRBD1. CDR3 length equals 17 residues. The J segment lost 7 bases and the V segment lost 5 bases, leaving 13 bases of the junction unmatched. Germline loops: CDR1 SGHVS, CDR2 FQNEAQ. CDR3 protein: CASSPQKVGTGNSPLHF. The CDR3 DNA is TGTGCCAGCAGCCCACAAAAGGTCGGGACAGGCAATTCACCCCTCCACTTT.

This clone has just one count. This rearrangement joins TRBV6-5 to TRBJ2-7; unclear D gene. The germline CDR1 and CDR2 sequences are MNHEY and SVGAGI. The V gene lost 1 base and the J gene lost 2 bases, with 15 bases spanning the gap. This CDR3 is 16 amino acids long. The DNA for the CDR3 is TGTGCCAGCAGTTACTTCGGCGCGGATAGAACCTACGAGCAGTACTTC. Translated, it gives CASSYFGADRTYEQYF.

This clone occurred once. The gene calls are TRBV4-3 and TRBJ2-7; 8 nucleotides match TRBD1. This CDR3 has 17 amino acids. The ends lost 0 bases at V and 3 bases at J; junction bases unmatched: 10. Germline-derived CDR1 and CDR2 are LGHNA and YSLEER. The CDR3 reads CASSQDLRPGGIYEQYF. The CDR3 bases are TGCGCCAGCAGCCAAGATCTTAGGCCAGGGGGCATCTACGAGCAGTACTTC.

The V call is TRBV3-1 (or the pseudogene TRBV3-2), the J call TRBJ1-2; D is undetermined. The V gene lost 1 base and the J gene lost 6 bases, with 12 bases spanning the gap. The CDR3 is made up of 14 amino acids. Germline CDR1 reads LGHDT; CDR2 reads YNNKEL (reference sequence). The CDR3 here is CASSQGLPGNGYTF. The CDR3, as DNA: TGTGCCAGCAGCCAAGGGTTGCCAGGTAATGGCTACACCTTC.

The chain has TRBV6-6 and TRBJ2-7; D may be TRBD1 (6 bases). The germline V and J ends were trimmed by 0 bases and 5 bases, with 11 bases remaining between them. This CDR3 has 14 residues. The germline CDR1 and CDR2 sequences are MNHNY and SVGAGI (reference sequence). CDR3 nucleotides: TGTGCCAGCAGTTACTCGGGGGCTCGGGACGAGCAGTACTTC. Its translation: CASSYSGARDEQYF.

The rearrangement uses TRBV4-3 and TRBJ2-7; 8 positions agree with TRBD1. There are 15 residues in the CDR3. The germline gives CDR1 LGHNA, CDR2 YSLEER. V was clipped by 0 bases and J by 4 bases; unmatched bases: 5. The CDR3 sequence: CASSQEQGAPYEQYF. In DNA form, the CDR3 reads TGCGCCAGCAGCCAAGAGCAGGGGGCACCTTACGAGCAGTACTTC.

The chain combines TRBV7-9 with TRBJ1-3; no firm D call. CDR1 and CDR2 from the germline V gene are SEHNR and FQNEAQ (reference sequence). Trimming took off 10 bases at V and 0 bases at J, with 19 bases between the two ends. The length of the CDR3 is 16 residues. This CDR3 reads CAIDLRITSSGNTIYF. The CDR3 DNA is TGTGCCATCGATTTGAGGATTACGAGCTCTGGAAACACCATATATTTT.

The chain links TRBV5-5 to TRBJ2-6; 7 nucleotides align to TRBD1. This CDR3 has 15 amino acids. V lost 4 bases to trimming and J lost 2 bases; unmatched junction nucleotides: 3. The germline gives CDR1 SGHKS, CDR2 YYEKEE (reference sequence). The chain's CDR3 is CASSLGGAGANVLTF. CDR3 nucleotides: TGTGCCAGCAGCCTAGGGGGCGCTGGGGCCAACGTCCTGACTTTC.

In DNA form, the CDR3 reads TGCGCCAGCAGCTCGCTAGCGGGAGGTTCGAATGAGCAGTTCTTC. Amino acids: CASSSLAGGSNEQFF. The J gene is TRBJ2-1, the V gene TRBV5-1; TRBD2 agrees at 11 bases. V dropped 3 bases and J dropped 7; count of bases not matched to a gene: 6. CDR1 SGHRS and CDR2 YFSETQ come from the germline V gene. The CDR3 runs to 15 residues.

This clone was recorded once. This chain uses TRBV5-1 with TRBJ2-7; 8 bases align to TRBD2. J was trimmed by 2 bases and V by 4 bases; bases with no gene match: 14. The germline V gene encodes CDR1 SGHRS and CDR2 YFSETQ. There are 17 residues in the CDR3. CDR3 region: CASSPAGGAGPTYEQYF. The CDR3 DNA follows: TGCGCCAGCAGCCCGGCCGGGGGGGCGGGACCCACCTACGAGCAGTACTTC.

The chain employs TRBV2 and TRBJ2-1; 11 nucleotides line up with TRBD2. J gave up 9 bases and V 6 bases, and 7 bases lay outside the gene matches. The CDR3 has 14 residues. Germline V CDR1 and CDR2: SNHLY, FYNNEI. DNA for the CDR3: TGTGCCAGCAGCTTAGCGGGGGGGGGAAGTGAGCAGTTCTTC. This gives the protein CASSLAGGGSEQFF.

V usage is TRBV10-2 and J usage is TRBJ2-7; 8 positions match TRBD1. The CDR3 has 14 residues. Losses at the gene ends were 2 bases for V and 0 bases for J; bases not matched to a gene: 0. Looked up from germline, CDR1 is WSHSY and CDR2 is SAAADI. CDR3 sequence: CASSEQGASYEQYF. CDR3 DNA: TGCGCCAGCAGTGAGCAGGGGGCCTCCTACGAGCAGTACTTC.

The rearrangement links TRBV2 to TRBJ2-7; 8 nucleotides agree with TRBD2. CDR1 is SNHLY, CDR2 FYNNEI, per germline. The J segment lost 3 bases and the V segment lost 7 bases, leaving 11 bases of the junction unmatched. The CDR3 spans 15 residues. The CDR3 protein is CASIRSAGGSYEQYF. The CDR3 DNA follows: TGTGCCAGCATACGATCGGCGGGAGGCAGCTACGAGCAGTACTTC.

This clone is a singleton in its sample. CDR3 sequence (DNA): TGTGCCTGGAGTGTAAGGGGGCCCTATGGCTACACCTTC. Translating it yields CAWSVRGPYGYTF. The chain couples TRBV30 to TRBJ1-2; 7 positions agree with TRBD1. Germline V gene lookup returns CDR1 GTSNPN and CDR2 SVGIG (reference sequence). The CDR3 has 13 amino acids. Germline trimming cut 0 bases from V and 4 bases from J; bases unmatched to any gene: 2.

V usage is TRBV29-1 and J usage is TRBJ1-1; 10 positions match TRBD1. Trimming removed 7 bases from V and 4 bases from J; junction bases left unmatched: 3. This CDR3 is built from 12 residues. CDR1 and CDR2 from the germline V gene are SQVTM and ANQGSEA. The CDR3 bases are TGCAGCGCCGGACAGGGGGGCACTGAAGCTTTCTTT. Amino acids: CSAGQGGTEAFF.

The J gene is TRBJ1-4, the V gene TRBV10-3, with 11 bases fitting TRBD1. Trimming at V came to 0 bases and at J to 7 bases, leaving 4 bases not matched to a gene. Germline V gives CDR1 ENHRY, CDR2 SYGVKD. The CDR3 extends over 16 amino acids. The CDR3 reads CAISESGQGASEKLFF. DNA for the CDR3: TGTGCCATCAGTGAGTCCGGACAGGGGGCGAGTGAAAAACTGTTTTTT.

The chain uses TRBV27 and TRBJ2-5, with 7 bases aligning to TRBD1. The germline V gene has CDR1 MNHEY and CDR2 SMNVEV (reference sequence). CDR3 length: 14 residues. Trimming cost V 3 bases and J 5 bases; bases outside gene matches: 6. The CDR3: CASSLVGRGETQYF. As DNA, the CDR3 is TGTGCCAGCAGTTTGGTCGGCAGGGGGGAGACCCAGTACTTC.

The V and J genes are TRBV30 and TRBJ1-4; maybe TRBD1 (5 bases). This CDR3 has 12 amino acids. V gave up 1 base and J gave up 8 bases, with 8 bases separating them. Germline-derived CDR1 and CDR2 are GTSNPN and SVGIG (reference sequence). The CDR3 nucleotides read TGTGCCTGGAGTGACAGGTCGGAAAAACTGTTTTTT. Translated, it gives CAWSDRSEKLFF.

CDR3: CASSSINYDRGDTGELFF. CDR3 in DNA: TGTGCCAGCAGCTCGATTAATTACGACAGGGGGGACACCGGGGAGCTGTTTTTT. The chain employs TRBV5-6 and TRBJ2-2, with 9 bases identical to TRBD1. CDR1 is SGHDT and CDR2 is YYEEEE in the germline V gene. The CDR3 has 18 amino acids. V shed 3 bases, J shed 3 bases, and the junction held 12 bases outside the gene matches. Complete variable domain (other parts from reference TRBV5-6 and TRBJ2-2): DAGVTQSPTHLIKTRGQQVTLRCSPKSGHDTVSWYQQALGQGPQFIFQYYEEEERQRGNFPDRFSGHQFPNYSSELNVNALLLGDSALYLCASSSINYDRGDTGELFFGEGSRLTVL.

The rearrangement joins TRBV7-8 to TRBJ2-3; TRBD2 matches at 10 bases. J lost 1 base, V lost 2 bases, and 0 bases had no gene match. CDR3 size: 15 residues. Per the germline V gene, CDR1 is SGHVS and CDR2 is FQNEAQ. Here the CDR3 reads CASSLLAGGTDTQYF. The CDR3 region has the DNA TGTGCCAGCAGCTTACTAGCGGGGGGCACAGATACGCAGTATTTT.

DNA for the CDR3: TGTGCCAGCAGACTTACTAGCGGGAGTCGTAATGAGCAGTTCTTC. It codes for CASRLTSGSRNEQFF. The chain is built from TRBV3-1 (or the pseudogene TRBV3-2) and TRBJ2-1, with 11 bases lining up with TRBD2. The CDR3 has 15 residues. CDR1 is LGHDT and CDR2 is YNNKEL in the germline V gene (reference sequence). V gave up 6 bases and J gave up 7 bases; unmatched junction bases: 8.

The V and J genes are TRBV27 and TRBJ2-1; TRBD1 is a possible D gene (6 bases). The CDR3 runs to 14 residues. Trimming took 2 bases from V and 6 from J, leaving 11 bases between them. CDR1 is MNHEY, CDR2 SMNVEV, per germline (reference sequence). CDR3 sequence reads: CASSLVQGPNEQFF. CDR3 in DNA: TGTGCCAGCAGTTTAGTTCAGGGGCCCAATGAGCAGTTCTTC.

The V and J genes are TRBV7-7 and TRBJ2-1, with 10 bases fitting TRBD1. This CDR3 has 15 residues. Germline loops: CDR1 SSHAT, CDR2 FNYEAQ (reference sequence). The junction had 6 bases not matched to a gene; V was cut back by 5 bases and J by 5 bases. The CDR3 sequence: CASSLDRGLNNEQFF. The CDR3 DNA follows: TGTGCCAGCAGCCTAGACAGGGGGCTCAACAATGAGCAGTTCTTC. The complete variable domain, with remaining parts taken from reference TRBV7-7 and TRBJ2-1, reads GAGVSQSPRYKVTKRGQDVTLRCDPISSHATLYWYQQALGQGPEFLTYFNYEAQPDKSGLPSDRFSAERPEGSISTLTIQRTEQRDSAMYRCASSLDRGLNNEQFFGPGTRLTVL.

The CDR3 bases are TGTGCCAGCAGCTTCGGACAGCAAGAGACCCAGTACTTC. Its translation is CASSFGQQETQYF. The chain is built from TRBV7-2 and TRBJ2-5, with D tentatively TRBD1 (6 bases). The CDR3 runs 13 residues. Germline assignment: CDR1 SGHTA and CDR2 FQGNSA. The V and J ends lost 3 bases and 2 bases respectively, with 7 bases between them.

The CDR3 DNA reads as TGCGCCAGCAATTATCAGTCCGGGCCGGGGAGGAGGGCCGGGGAGCTGTTTTTT. As protein: CASNYQSGPGRRAGELFF. The chain links TRBV5-1 to TRBJ2-2, with D perhaps matching TRBD2 (6 bases). V lost 6 bases and J 6 bases, leaving 27 bases between the germline ends. This CDR3 contains 18 residues. CDR1 and CDR2 from the germline V gene are SGHRS and YFSETQ.